The 22 T cell receptor beta chains below were found in one sample sequenced in a study of T-cell memory formation after mild COVID-19. Via MiXCR, TCRdb re-called the 5' RACE reads, giving one row per CDR3 protein. The sample includes around 220,000 distinct CDR3 sequences, over 15% of them seen just once. Material for sequencing was PBMCs or a T cell subset sorted from them (not recorded which). Source of these receptors: a man aged 18 to 30 who had mild COVID-19 (a few samples of this study predate the infection). Cell type and time point are not known.

The chain uses TRBV10-3 and TRBJ1-1; D perhaps matches TRBD1 (6 bases). Germline CDR1 ENHRY, CDR2 SYGVKD. The CDR3 contains 15 residues. Trimming cost V 4 bases and J 0 bases, with 12 bases left between them. DNA of the CDR3: TGTGCCATCAGTGGTAAACAGGGAGTGAACACTGAAGCTTTCTTT. This gives the protein CAISGKQGVNTEAFF.

This clonotype was counted only a few times. The gene calls are TRBV7-2 and TRBJ1-5, with D unclear. The ends were cut back, 5 bases at V and 3 bases at J, with 8 bases in the middle. CDR3 length equals 13 residues. Per the germline V gene, CDR1 is SGHTA and CDR2 is FQGNSA. The CDR3 here is CASSGGYNQPQHF. DNA of the CDR3: TGTGCCAGCAGCGGAGGGTACAATCAGCCCCAGCATTTT.

J is TRBJ2-1 and V is TRBV9, with D possibly TRBD1 on 6 matching bases. This CDR3 contains 15 residues. V lost 5 bases and J lost 0, with 12 bases in between. The V gene's germline CDR1 is SGDLS and CDR2 YYNGEE. CDR3 sequence reads: CASSMDSPSYNEQFF. In DNA, the CDR3 is TGTGCCAGCAGTATGGACAGTCCCTCCTACAATGAGCAGTTCTTC.

V is TRBV18 and J is TRBJ2-7; 9 nucleotides line up with TRBD2. Per germline, CDR1 KGHSH and CDR2 LQKENI. V lost 2 bases, J lost 4 bases, and 6 bases stayed unmatched. This CDR3 comprises 15 residues. The CDR3 nucleotides read TGTGCCAGCTCACCAGTAGCGGGGGCGGAGTACGAGCAGTACGTC. It specifies CASSPVAGAEYEQYV.

This clonotype was counted only a few times. V gene TRBV9 combines with J gene TRBJ2-5; 11 bases are a match to TRBD2. The CDR3 consists of 17 residues. Per the germline V gene, CDR1 is SGDLS and CDR2 is YYNGEE. With 0 bases clipped from V and 2 bases from J, the junction kept 6 bases outside the gene matches. CDR3 bases: TGTGCCAGCAGCGTAGGGGCGGCTAGCGGGGGGCAAGAGACCCAGTACTTC. Translation gives CASSVGAASGGQETQYF.

The J gene is TRBJ2-7, the V gene TRBV11-2; possibly TRBD2 for D (7 bases). Per the germline V gene, CDR1 is SGHAT and CDR2 is FQNNGV. Trimming pared 4 bases from V and 4 bases from J, leaving 20 bases between. This CDR3 has 16 residues. CDR3 amino acids: CASSSPGGAMRYEQYV. CDR3 in DNA: TGTGCCAGCAGCTCCCCTGGGGGGGCTATGCGGTACGAGCAGTACGTC.

CDR3 protein: CASSPTGVDNEQFF. DNA for the CDR3: TGTGCCAGCAGCCCCACAGGGGTGGACAATGAGCAGTTCTTC. The V call is TRBV7-3, the J call TRBJ2-1, with TRBD1 matching 7 bases. This CDR3 comprises 14 residues. CDR1 SGHTA and CDR2 FQGTGA come from the germline V gene. The V gene end was trimmed by 5 bases and the J gene end by 5 bases; junction bases not matched to a gene: 6.

This clonotype was seen more than once but under ten times. The chain carries TRBV20-1 and TRBJ1-5, with 11 bases that match TRBD1. J lost 11 bases, V lost 5 bases, and 14 bases had no gene match. Per the germline V gene, CDR1 is DFQATT and CDR2 is SNEGSKA (reference sequence). The CDR3 totals 15 residues. The CDR3 DNA is TGCAGTGCTGAGGATGGACAGGGGGCTAGCGGGACCCAGCATTTT. Amino acids: CSAEDGQGASGTQHF.

CDR3: CASSLAGSGRGKDTQYF. The CDR3 nucleotides read TGTGCCAGCAGCTTAGCGGGTTCCGGGCGGGGGAAAGATACGCAGTATTTT. The chain has TRBV7-2 and TRBJ2-3, with 7 bases aligning to TRBD2. The germline gives CDR1 SGHTA, CDR2 FQGNSA. There are 17 residues in the CDR3. The ends lost 0 bases at V and 5 bases at J; junction bases unmatched: 11. Combining the CDR3 with reference TRBV7-2 and TRBJ2-3 gives the whole variable domain GAGVSQSPSNKVTEKGKDVELRCDPISGHTALYWYRQSLGQGLEFLIYFQGNSAPDKSGLPSDRFSAERTGGSVSTLTIQRTQQEDSAVYLCASSLAGSGRGKDTQYFGPGTRLTVL.

Here the CDR3 DNA reads TGCGCCAGCAGCCCCGGATTTAGCGGCCCCTCTGGGGCCAACGTCCTGACTTTC. This translates into CASSPGFSGPSGANVLTF. J is TRBJ2-6 and V is TRBV4-1, with a tentative D call TRBD2 (6 bases). The CDR3 length is 18 residues. From germline, CDR1 is MGHRA and CDR2 YSYEKL. V was trimmed by 4 bases and J by 0 bases, leaving 16 bases between them.

This clonotype came up a few times. The V and J genes are TRBV5-1 and TRBJ1-4; D uncertain. CDR3 length: 15 residues. Deletions cut 5 bases from V and 8 bases from J, with 19 bases between. The V gene's germline CDR1 is SGHRS and CDR2 YFSETQ. CDR3 coding DNA: TGCGCCAGCAGTTTTGGGAGCGGATTGGCGGAAAAACTGTTTTTT. This sequence encodes CASSFGSGLAEKLFF. The full variable domain, completed using reference TRBV5-1 and TRBJ1-4, is KAGVTQTPRYLIKTRGQQVTLSCSPISGHRSVSWYQQTPGQGLQFLFEYFSETQRNKGNFPGRFSGRQFSNSRSEMNVSTLELGDSALYLCASSFGSGLAEKLFFGSGTQLSVL.

In its sample, this clonotype was seen once. This rearrangement joins TRBV18 to TRBJ1-2; D possibly corresponds to TRBD1 (5 bases). Germline V gene lookup returns CDR1 KGHSH and CDR2 LQKENI. The CDR3 runs 14 residues. The germline V and J ends were trimmed by 3 bases and 3 bases, with 11 bases remaining between them. The CDR3 DNA is TGTGCCAGCTCACCCGGGGACCTACACTATGGCTACACCTTC. Protein sequence: CASSPGDLHYGYTF.

V gene TRBV7-2 combines with J gene TRBJ2-5, with 7 nucleotides matching TRBD2. Losses at the gene ends were 5 bases for V and 5 bases for J; bases not matched to a gene: 8. This CDR3 is built from 14 residues. Germline CDR1 and CDR2: SGHTA and FQGNSA. CDR3 sequence: CASSAQRGGETQYF. CDR3 nucleotide sequence: TGTGCCAGCAGCGCCCAGCGGGGAGGGGAGACCCAGTACTTC. The full variable domain, in which reference TRBV7-2 and TRBJ2-5 provide the parts outside the CDR3, is GAGVSQSPSNKVTEKGKDVELRCDPISGHTALYWYRQSLGQGLEFLIYFQGNSAPDKSGLPSDRFSAERTGGSVSTLTIQRTQQEDSAVYLCASSAQRGGETQYFGPGTRLLVL.

The sample holds one count of this clonotype. The chain is built from TRBV20-1 and TRBJ2-3; D ambiguous. Germline V gene sequence: CDR1 DFQATT, CDR2 SNEGSKA (reference sequence). Trimming took 6 bases from V and 2 from J, leaving 9 bases between them. The CDR3 consists of 12 residues. CDR3 sequence (DNA): TGCAGTGCGGTGGGTACCACAGATACGCAGTATTTT. Its protein is CSAVGTTDTQYF.

This clonotype was observed at least ten times. The V and J genes are TRBV29-1 and TRBJ1-2; D not certain. Between the trimmed V and J ends, which lost 3 bases and 3 bases, there was a span of 14 bases. The CDR3 is 14 residues long. In germline, CDR1 is SQVTM, CDR2 ANQGSEA. DNA of the CDR3: TGCAGCGTTGAGCCCAGGCTAGCTGACTATGGCTACACCTTC. Its translation is CSVEPRLADYGYTF.

The CDR3 region is CASMQPYTEAFF. CDR3 nucleotide sequence: TGTGCCAGCATGCAGCCCTACACTGAAGCTTTCTTT. This chain links TRBV2 with TRBJ1-1; no definite D call. The V and J ends lost 7 bases and 3 bases respectively, with 9 bases between them. The CDR3 is 12 residues long. Germline V CDR1 and CDR2: SNHLY, FYNNEI.

This clonotype has just a few counts. This rearrangement joins TRBV7-2 to TRBJ1-1; no definite D call. CDR3 length: 14 residues. Trimming cost V 3 bases and J 2 bases, with 10 bases left between them. Germline CDR1 SGHTA, CDR2 FQGNSA. Here the CDR3 DNA reads TGTGCCAGCAGCTTGGCAACAGTTAACACTGAAGCTTTCTTT. Translated: CASSLATVNTEAFF.

This clonotype appeared a few times. The chain joins TRBV20-1 to TRBJ2-3, with 9 bases matching TRBD2. The junction had 6 bases not matched to a gene; V was cut back by 4 bases and J by 1 base. Per germline, CDR1 DFQATT and CDR2 SNEGSKA (reference sequence). CDR3 length: 15 amino acids. The CDR3 here is CSATSGVRGTDTQYF. In DNA, the CDR3 is TGCAGTGCTACTAGCGGGGTTAGAGGCACAGATACGCAGTATTTT.

The V gene is TRBV4-3, the J gene TRBJ2-7; D not certain. Trimming removed 4 bases from V and 4 bases from J, with 17 bases in between. CDR3 length: 15 amino acids. Germline V CDR1 and CDR2: LGHNA, YSLEER. CDR3 sequence: CASSPKVSNPYEQYF. CDR3 DNA: TGCGCCAGCAGCCCTAAGGTATCGAACCCGTACGAGCAGTACTTC.

DNA of the CDR3: TGTGCCTGTGGGACCTACGAGCAGTACGTC. Protein sequence: CACGTYEQYV. The chain combines TRBV6-1 with TRBJ2-7, with unresolved D. This CDR3 has 10 residues. Deletions cut 11 bases from V and 2 bases from J, with 7 bases between. Germline V gene sequence: CDR1 MNHNS, CDR2 SASEGT.

This clonotype showed up just a few times. This sequence joins TRBV2 and TRBJ2-1; TRBD2 is a possible D gene (5 bases). Germline CDR1 is SNHLY and CDR2 is FYNNEI. The CDR3 covers 11 residues. Trimming shortened V by 2 bases and J by 10 bases, and 6 bases separated the two germline ends. The CDR3, as DNA: TGTGCCAGCAGTGAAAGAGGGGAGCAGTTCTTC. Its protein product is CASSERGEQFF.

The chain has TRBV12-3 or TRBV12-4 and TRBJ2-2; 7 bases fit TRBD2. This CDR3 region has 15 residues. The V segment lost 8 bases and the J segment 3 bases; nucleotides outside the gene matches: 9. DNA for the CDR3: TGTGCCAGCCGCGACCGGGACTACCACACCGGGGAGCTGTTTTTT. Its protein is CASRDRDYHTGELFF.